Following are 29 T cell receptor beta chains from one sample sequenced in a study of cytomegalovirus exposure and HLA in healthy donors. Use of 60 Vbeta and 13 Jbeta primers characterized the PCR. Method: immunoSEQ multiplex PCR; TCRdb's copy keeps in-frame clones and lacks some. Of 130,000 to 150,000 clones detected, around 85% appear once; the ten largest clones hold roughly 4.5%. Input material: PBMCs. Receptor source: a man between 35 and 55 years old in good health and CMV-seropositive.

This chain joins TRBV29-1 and TRBJ1-1; the D gene is possibly TRBD1 (5 bases). Germline V lookup: CDR1 SQVTM, CDR2 ANQGSEA. V was trimmed by 4 bases and J by 1 base, leaving 13 bases between them. The CDR3 is 14 amino acids. The CDR3: CSVGSPGENTEAFF. DNA of the CDR3: TGCAGCGTTGGTTCCCCGGGGGAGAACACTGAAGCTTTCTTT.

The chain recombines TRBV9 with TRBJ1-2; D unresolved. This CDR3 is built from 15 residues. The V end was cut by 0 bases, the J end by 1 base, with 10 bases between. Germline CDR1 and CDR2: SGDLS and YYNGEE. CDR3 protein: CASSVGGRDNYGYTF. Written as DNA, the CDR3 is TGTGCCAGCAGCGTAGGAGGGAGGGATAACTATGGCTACACCTTC.

This chain links TRBV4-3 with TRBJ2-3, with 10 bases lining up with TRBD1. The V gene end was trimmed by 4 bases and the J gene end by 9 bases; junction bases not matched to a gene: 1. Germline loops: CDR1 LGHNA, CDR2 YSLEER. The CDR3 runs to 12 residues. The CDR3 DNA reads TGCGCCAGCAGCCTGGGACAGGGGACGCAGTATTTT. Residues: CASSLGQGTQYF.

In nucleotides, the CDR3 is TGTGCTAGTGGTTTGGTACGGTCCGACACCGGGGAGCTGTTTTTT. The encoded protein is CASGLVRSDTGELFF. The chain combines TRBV12-5 with TRBJ2-2; D is undetermined. Germline V gene data show CDR1 as LGHNT and CDR2 as FRNRAP. This CDR3 has 15 residues. Trimming pared 0 bases from V and 3 bases from J, leaving 8 bases between. The full variable domain, with the rest looked up from reference TRBV12-5 and TRBJ2-2, is DARVTQTPRHKVTEMGQEVTMRCQPILGHNTVFWYRQTMMQGLELLAYFRNRAPLDDSGMPKDRFSAEMPDATLATLKIQPSEPRDSAVYFCASGLVRSDTGELFFGEGSRLTVL.

The chain couples TRBV10-3 to TRBJ2-1, with D perhaps TRBD2 (6 bases). This CDR3 is built from 14 residues. CDR1 ENHRY and CDR2 SYGVKD come from the germline V gene. Trimming left V 5 bases short and J 0 bases short, with 8 bases between. The CDR3 nucleotides read TGTGCCATCAGTTCGACTAGCTCCTACAATGAGCAGTTCTTC. This translates into CAISSTSSYNEQFF.

The chain combines TRBV9 with TRBJ2-2, with 7 bases aligning to TRBD1. The CDR3 loop spans 18 amino acids. The germline CDR1 and CDR2 sequences are SGDLS and YYNGEE. The V gene end was trimmed by 2 bases and the J gene end by 5 bases; junction bases not matched to a gene: 15. The CDR3 spells CASSVGTDSVVWTGELFF. For the CDR3, the DNA is TGTGCCAGCAGCGTCGGGACAGACTCAGTTGTGTGGACCGGGGAGCTGTTTTTT.

This clone has only a few counts. The chain couples TRBV9 to TRBJ1-4, with TRBD1 identical over 9 bases. This CDR3 has 18 amino acids. The V gene end was trimmed by 3 bases and the J gene end by 4 bases; junction bases not matched to a gene: 13. Germline CDR1 reads SGDLS; CDR2 reads YYNGEE. The CDR3 loop reads CASSATGGVGKSNEKLFF. For the CDR3, the DNA is TGTGCCAGCAGCGCAACAGGGGGCGTTGGGAAAAGTAATGAAAAACTGTTTTTT.

The CDR3 spells CASSSLDRGDGYTF. The DNA of the CDR3 is TGCGCCAGCAGCAGCCTGGACAGGGGGGATGGCTACACCTTC. The J gene is TRBJ1-2, the V gene TRBV5-1; TRBD1 matches at 10 bases. The CDR3 is 14 amino acids. CDR1 and CDR2 (germline): SGHRS, YFSETQ. V shed 4 bases and J 6 bases; nucleotides not matched to a gene: 6.

The V and J genes are TRBV10-3 and TRBJ1-1; maybe TRBD1 (6 bases). The V and J ends lost 7 bases and 1 base respectively, with 10 bases between them. The CDR3 loop spans 13 amino acids. Germline CDR1 and CDR2: ENHRY and SYGVKD. This chain's CDR3 is CAIMSTGNTEAFF. DNA for the CDR3: TGTGCCATCATGTCGACAGGGAACACTGAAGCTTTCTTT.

The chain links TRBV7-8 to TRBJ1-5; 9 nucleotides match TRBD1. CDR3 length equals 14 residues. J lost 5 bases, V lost 5 bases, and 4 bases had no gene match. The germline V gene has CDR1 SGHVS and CDR2 FQNEAQ. Here the CDR3 DNA reads TGTGCCAGCAGCCTTACAGGGGGCGATCAGCCCCAGCATTTT. Its translation: CASSLTGGDQPQHF. Filled out from reference TRBV7-8 and TRBJ1-5, the complete variable domain reads GAGVSQSPRYKVAKRGQDVALRCDPISGHVSLFWYQQALGQGPEFLTYFQNEAQLDKSGLPSDRFFAERPEGSVSTLKIQRTQQEDSAVYLCASSLTGGDQPQHFGDGTRLSIL.

V gene TRBV7-9 combines with J gene TRBJ1-4, with D uncertain. Looked up from germline, CDR1 is SEHNR and CDR2 is FQNEAQ (reference sequence). The CDR3 sequence is 17 residues long. The V and J ends lost 1 base and 6 bases respectively, with 18 bases between them. This CDR3 is CASSLVMLTDGDEKLFF. CDR3 coding DNA: TGTGCCAGCAGCTTAGTGATGTTGACGGACGGGGATGAAAAACTGTTTTTT.

The gene calls are TRBV5-6 and TRBJ2-5; D remains ambiguous. Trimming pared 5 bases from V and 6 bases from J, leaving 8 bases between. The germline V gene has CDR1 SGHDT and CDR2 YYEEEE. The CDR3 totals 11 residues. The CDR3 DNA reads as TGTGCCAGCAGTCTAGAAAAGACCCAGTACTTC. As protein: CASSLEKTQYF.

CDR3 nucleotide sequence: TGTGCCAGCAGCTTTCGCAGCCGAGGGAACACTGAAGCTTTCTTT. Translation: CASSFRSRGNTEAFF. This sequence joins TRBV7-2 and TRBJ1-1; D gene uncertain. The germline V gene has CDR1 SGHTA and CDR2 FQGNSA. The CDR3 is 15 residues long. Trimming shortened V by 3 bases and J by 1 base, and 12 bases separated the two germline ends.

This clone was observed a handful of times. The CDR3 DNA follows: TGTGCCAGCAGCTTAGACTCCGTCTTGAACACTGAAGCTTTCTTT. Translation gives CASSLDSVLNTEAFF. This rearrangement joins TRBV7-9 to TRBJ1-1, with D unclear. The CDR3 has 15 residues. CDR1 and CDR2 from the germline V gene are SEHNR and FQNEAQ (reference sequence). V lost 1 base to trimming and J lost 0 bases, with 9 bases between them.

This chain uses TRBV11-3 with TRBJ2-1; D gene unclear. The V end lost 4 bases, the J end lost 6 bases, and 13 bases lay between the germline ends. This CDR3 has 14 amino acids. Germline CDR1 is SGHNT and CDR2 is YENEEA. The CDR3 DNA is TGTGCCAGCAGCTCCACGCCCACATTCAATGAGCAGTTCTTC. Its protein is CASSSTPTFNEQFF.

The V call is TRBV6-6, the J call TRBJ2-7; the match to TRBD2 covers 11 bases. CDR3 length: 16 residues. Trimming took 0 bases from V and 4 from J; bases not matched to a gene: 5. Germline CDR1 MNHNY, CDR2 SVGAGI (reference sequence). The CDR3 coding sequence is TGTGCCAGCAGTTACTCAGCTAGCGGGAGGTCTTACGAGCAGTACTTC. Translating it yields CASSYSASGRSYEQYF.

V usage is TRBV30 and J usage is TRBJ2-2; D uncertain. Deletions cut 3 bases from V and 1 base from J, with 6 bases between. This CDR3 region has 13 residues. Germline loops: CDR1 GTSNPN, CDR2 SVGIG (reference sequence). DNA of the CDR3: TGTGCCTGGAGCTCGAGGAACACCGGGGAGCTGTTTTTT. Amino acid sequence: CAWSSRNTGELFF.

This clone was detected a few times. The chain recombines TRBV7-6 with TRBJ2-7; 10 bases match TRBD2. This CDR3 contains 16 residues. J was trimmed by 0 bases and V by 2 bases; bases with no gene match: 4. The germline V gene encodes CDR1 SGHVS and CDR2 FNYEAQ. DNA for the CDR3: TGTGCCAGCAGCTTACAGGGACTAGCGTTCTCCTACGAGCAGTACTTC. Its protein is CASSLQGLAFSYEQYF.

This clone has a single count. J is TRBJ1-1 and V is TRBV19, with unresolved D. The CDR3 runs 15 residues. Germline values: CDR1 LNHDA, CDR2 SQIVND (reference sequence). Trimming removed 1 base from V and 0 bases from J, with 9 bases in between. DNA of the CDR3: TGTGCCAGTAGTATAGGAGCGGGGATGAACACTGAAGCTTTCTTT. It yields the protein CASSIGAGMNTEAFF.

Here the CDR3 reads CAWSPDSRTQYF. The CDR3 bases are TGTGCCTGGAGTCCGGACAGCCGGACCCAGTACTTC. The chain combines TRBV30 with TRBJ2-5; D is possibly TRBD1 (6 bases). This CDR3 spans 12 amino acids. Germline V gene data show CDR1 as GTSNPN and CDR2 as SVGIG (reference sequence). V was pared by 2 bases and J by 7 bases, with 11 bases between.

The rearrangement joins TRBV12-5 to TRBJ2-5; weak D call: TRBD2 (5 bases). Germline V CDR1 and CDR2: LGHNT, FRNRAP. The CDR3 has 15 residues. Trimming pared 5 bases from V and 4 bases from J, leaving 17 bases between. The CDR3 coding sequence is TGTGCTAGTGGTCCTAATTCTGGACTTGGAGAGACCCAGTACTTC. Its translation is CASGPNSGLGETQYF.

The sample holds many counts of this clone. The chain is built from TRBV6-1 and TRBJ1-4; 7 bases are shared with TRBD1. Germline trimming cut 7 bases from V and 8 bases from J; bases unmatched to any gene: 10. CDR3 length: 14 residues. From germline, CDR1 is MNHNS and CDR2 SASEGT. CDR3 amino acids: CASNSDRDGEKLFF. CDR3 DNA sequence: TGTGCCAGCAATTCCGACAGGGACGGAGAAAAACTGTTTTTT.

The chain has TRBV7-9 and TRBJ1-2; TRBD1 matches at 9 bases. The junction had 8 bases not matched to a gene; V was cut back by 4 bases and J by 11 bases. Germline V gene sequence: CDR1 SEHNR, CDR2 FQNEAQ (reference sequence). The CDR3 loop spans 13 amino acids. Here the CDR3 reads CASSSGTGRRYTF. The DNA of the CDR3 is TGTGCCAGCAGCTCAGGGACAGGGAGGAGGTACACCTTC.

This chain connects TRBV6-1 to TRBJ2-7; 11 bases are a match to TRBD2. There are 16 residues in the CDR3. V lost 1 base to trimming and J lost 2 bases; unmatched junction nucleotides: 4. Germline values: CDR1 MNHNS, CDR2 SASEGT. CDR3 bases: TGTGCCAGCAGTGAAGGACTAGCGGGACTACCCTACGAGCAGTACTTC. Translation: CASSEGLAGLPYEQYF.

The chain combines TRBV11-2 with TRBJ2-5; TRBD1 is a possible D gene (6 bases). Deletions cut 4 bases from V and 4 bases from J, with 13 bases between. CDR1 is SGHAT, CDR2 FQNNGV, per germline. The CDR3 length is 14 residues. In DNA form, the CDR3 reads TGTGCCAGCAGCTCTATTAGAGGGGGAGAGACCCAGTACTTC. It codes for CASSSIRGGETQYF.

The chain combines TRBV6-5 with TRBJ2-3; a possible D gene is TRBD2 (6 bases). Per germline, CDR1 MNHEY and CDR2 SVGAGI. V was pared by 6 bases and J by 10 bases, with 17 bases between. This CDR3 contains 13 residues. The chain's CDR3 is CASSNLGGRAQYF. The DNA of the CDR3 is TGTGCCAGCAGCAACCTCGGAGGGAGAGCGCAGTATTTT.

The chain combines TRBV13 with TRBJ2-7, with D possibly matching TRBD2 (6 bases). Trimming stripped 5 bases from V and 6 bases from J, with 14 bases between. CDR1 and CDR2 from the germline V gene are PRHDT and FYEKMQ (reference sequence). CDR3 length: 13 amino acids. CDR3 nucleotides: TGTGCCAGCAGCACGATACAGGAGGGCGAGCAGTACTTC. It yields the protein CASSTIQEGEQYF.

This clone was counted once. V gene TRBV19 combines with J gene TRBJ2-7, with D possibly matching TRBD1 (6 bases). Germline CDR1 reads LNHDA; CDR2 reads SQIVND (reference sequence). CDR3 length: 14 residues. Trimming removed 3 bases at V and 7 bases at J, with 16 bases between. CDR3 sequence (DNA): TGTGCCAGTAGTATTGGGGGCCCGATGGGGGAGCAGTACTTC. Its protein is CASSIGGPMGEQYF.

This chain connects TRBV11-1 to TRBJ2-5; 13 nucleotides match TRBD2. The V gene end was trimmed by 1 base and the J gene end by 3 bases; junction bases not matched to a gene: 2. The V gene's germline CDR1 is SGHAT and CDR2 FQDESV (reference sequence). This CDR3 contains 16 residues. This CDR3 reads CASSLVGTSGKETQYF. CDR3 DNA sequence: TGTGCCAGCAGCTTAGTCGGGACTAGCGGGAAAGAGACCCAGTACTTC.